This T cell receptor (beta chain) appears in the sequencing data of a study of neoadjuvant anti-PD-1 for oral cavity cancer. Overall study context: Patients without progression got a fourth dose around day 43.

Study outcomes and limitations: PBMC Gini-index clonality exceeded responders' in non-responders post-nivolumab.

Points on this clone: No antigen is known for it.

From germline, CDR1 is MNHEY and CDR2 SVGAGI. This CDR3 is built from 16 residues. The junction had 10 bases not matched to a gene; V was cut back by 4 bases and J by 7 bases. TCRdb's table, derived via immunoSEQ multiplex PCR, lists solely in-frame clones and lacks some. The sample consists of some 16,000 clones, about three fifths of them appearing once. The origin of this receptor is a person aged 35-79 years with oral cavity squamous cell carcinoma. Sequenced here: PBMCs, sampled before nivolumab (anti-PD-1) treatment. V usage is TRBV6-5 and J usage is TRBJ1-4, with 9 bases fitting TRBD1. CDR3 loop: CASSSTTGGWSEKLFF. The CDR3 bases are TGTGCCAGCAGTTCTACTACAGGGGGCTGGTCTGAAAAACTGTTTTTT.